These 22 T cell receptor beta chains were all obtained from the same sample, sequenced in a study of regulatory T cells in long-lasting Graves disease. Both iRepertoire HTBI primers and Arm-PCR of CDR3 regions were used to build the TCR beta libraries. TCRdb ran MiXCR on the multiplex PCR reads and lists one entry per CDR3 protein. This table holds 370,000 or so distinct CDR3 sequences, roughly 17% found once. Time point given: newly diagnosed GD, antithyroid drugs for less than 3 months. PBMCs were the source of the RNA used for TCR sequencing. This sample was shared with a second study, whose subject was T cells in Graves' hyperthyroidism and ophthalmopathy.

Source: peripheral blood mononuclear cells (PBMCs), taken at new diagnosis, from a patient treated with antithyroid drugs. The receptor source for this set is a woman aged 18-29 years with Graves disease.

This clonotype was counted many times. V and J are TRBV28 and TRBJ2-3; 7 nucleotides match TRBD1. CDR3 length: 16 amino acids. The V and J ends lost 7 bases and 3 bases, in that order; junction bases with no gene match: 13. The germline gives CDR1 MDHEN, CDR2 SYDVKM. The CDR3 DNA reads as TGTGCCAGCACCCAACCAGGGGGTATAGGAACAGATACGCAGTATTTT. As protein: CASTQPGGIGTDTQYF.

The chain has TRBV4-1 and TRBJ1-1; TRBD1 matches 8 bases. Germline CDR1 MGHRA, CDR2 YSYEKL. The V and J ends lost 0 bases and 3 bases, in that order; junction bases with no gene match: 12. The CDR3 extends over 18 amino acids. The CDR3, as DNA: TGCGCCAGCAGCCAAGAGGCGGCAGGGGGCTTACGGGACACTGAAGCTTTCTTT. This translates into CASSQEAAGGLRDTEAFF.

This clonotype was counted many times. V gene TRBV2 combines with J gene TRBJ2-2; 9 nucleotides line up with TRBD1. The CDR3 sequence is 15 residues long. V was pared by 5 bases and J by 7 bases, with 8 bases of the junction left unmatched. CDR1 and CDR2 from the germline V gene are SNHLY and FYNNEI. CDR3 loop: CASSTRTGVSGELFF. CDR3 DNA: TGTGCCAGCAGTACTAGGACAGGGGTGAGCGGGGAGCTGTTTTTT.

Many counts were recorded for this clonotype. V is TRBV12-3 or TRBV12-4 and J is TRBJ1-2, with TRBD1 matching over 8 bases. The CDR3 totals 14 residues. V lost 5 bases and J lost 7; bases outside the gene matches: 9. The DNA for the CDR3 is TGTGCCAGCAGTCCTGGACAGGGCCCTAGTGGCTACACCTTC. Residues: CASSPGQGPSGYTF.

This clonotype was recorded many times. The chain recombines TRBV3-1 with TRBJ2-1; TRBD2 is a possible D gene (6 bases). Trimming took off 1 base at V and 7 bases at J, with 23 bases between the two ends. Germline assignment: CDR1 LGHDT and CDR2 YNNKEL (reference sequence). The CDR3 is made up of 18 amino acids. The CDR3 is CASSQVGRSMRGDNEQFF. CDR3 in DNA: TGTGCCAGCAGCCAAGTGGGCAGGTCAATGCGCGGGGATAATGAGCAGTTCTTC.

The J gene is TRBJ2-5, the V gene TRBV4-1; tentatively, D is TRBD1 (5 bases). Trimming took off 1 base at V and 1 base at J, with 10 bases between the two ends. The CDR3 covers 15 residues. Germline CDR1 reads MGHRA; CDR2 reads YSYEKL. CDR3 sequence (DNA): TGCGCCAGCAGCCAAGGGACACGGATCCAAGAGACCCAGTACTTC. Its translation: CASSQGTRIQETQYF.

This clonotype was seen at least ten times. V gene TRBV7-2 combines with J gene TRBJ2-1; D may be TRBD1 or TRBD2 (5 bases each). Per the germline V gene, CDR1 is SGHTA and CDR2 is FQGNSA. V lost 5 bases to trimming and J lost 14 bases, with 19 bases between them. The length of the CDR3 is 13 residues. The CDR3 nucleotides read TGTGCCAGCAGCGAACCTTTCCACGGGGCTAAGTTCTTC. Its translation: CASSEPFHGAKFF.

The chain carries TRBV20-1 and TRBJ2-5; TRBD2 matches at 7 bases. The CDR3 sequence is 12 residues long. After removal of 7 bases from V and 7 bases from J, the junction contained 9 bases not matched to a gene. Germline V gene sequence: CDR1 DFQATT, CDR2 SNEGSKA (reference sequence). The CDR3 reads CSGTRGGRTQYF. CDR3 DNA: TGCAGTGGGACTCGCGGGGGACGGACCCAGTACTTC.

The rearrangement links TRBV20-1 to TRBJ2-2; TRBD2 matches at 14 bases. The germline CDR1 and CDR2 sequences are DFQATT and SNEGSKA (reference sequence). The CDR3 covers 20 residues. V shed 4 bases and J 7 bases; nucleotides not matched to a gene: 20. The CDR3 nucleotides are TGCAGTGCTACTAAAAGCGGACTAGCGGGGGGCCCAGTCATCATCGGGGAGCTGTTTTTT. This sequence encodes CSATKSGLAGGPVIIGELFF.

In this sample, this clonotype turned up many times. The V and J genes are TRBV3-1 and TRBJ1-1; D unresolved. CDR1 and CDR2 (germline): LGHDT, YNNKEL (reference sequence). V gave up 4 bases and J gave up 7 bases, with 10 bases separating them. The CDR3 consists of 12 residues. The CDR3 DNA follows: TGTGCCAGCAGCCTAAGCCCGAATGAAGCTTTCTTT. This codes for CASSLSPNEAFF.

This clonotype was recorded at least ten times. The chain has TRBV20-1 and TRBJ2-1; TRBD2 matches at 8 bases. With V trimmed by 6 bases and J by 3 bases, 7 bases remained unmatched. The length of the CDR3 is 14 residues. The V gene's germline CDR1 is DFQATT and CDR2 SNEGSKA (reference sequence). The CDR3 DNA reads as TGCAGTGCCCCCGGGACTAGTAACTACAATGAGCAGTTCTTC. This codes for CSAPGTSNYNEQFF.

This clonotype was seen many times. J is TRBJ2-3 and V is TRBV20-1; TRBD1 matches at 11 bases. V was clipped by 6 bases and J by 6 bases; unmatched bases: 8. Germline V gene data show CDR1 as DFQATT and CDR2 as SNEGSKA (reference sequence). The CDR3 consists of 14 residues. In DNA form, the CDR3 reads TGCAGTGCCGGGACAGGGGGTGCGGGGGATACGCAGTATTTT. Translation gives CSAGTGGAGDTQYF.

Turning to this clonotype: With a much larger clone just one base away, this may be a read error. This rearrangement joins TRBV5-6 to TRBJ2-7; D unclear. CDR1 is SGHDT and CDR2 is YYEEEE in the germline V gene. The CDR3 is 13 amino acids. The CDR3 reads CGSTVVGSYEQYF. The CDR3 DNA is TGTGGCAGCACCGTAGTTGGCTCCTACGAGCAGTACTTC.

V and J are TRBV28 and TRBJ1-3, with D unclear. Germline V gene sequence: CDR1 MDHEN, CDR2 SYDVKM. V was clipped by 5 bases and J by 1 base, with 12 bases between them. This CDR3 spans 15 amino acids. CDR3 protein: CASSPTRTSGNTIYF. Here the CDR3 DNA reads TGTGCCAGCAGTCCAACTCGCACTTCTGGAAACACCATATATTTT.

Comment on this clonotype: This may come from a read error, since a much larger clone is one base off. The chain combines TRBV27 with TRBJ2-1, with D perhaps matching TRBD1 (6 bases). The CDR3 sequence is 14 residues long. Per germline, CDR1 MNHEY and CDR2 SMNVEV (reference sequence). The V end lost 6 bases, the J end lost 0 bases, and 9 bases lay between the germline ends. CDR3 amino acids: CASRTTGSYNEQFF. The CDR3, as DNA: TGTGCCAGCAGGACGACAGGCTCCTACAATGAGCAGTTCTTC.

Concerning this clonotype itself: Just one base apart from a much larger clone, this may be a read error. DNA for the CDR3: TGTGCCGGCAGCTTGCTAGCGGATAACACCGGGGAGCTGTTTTTT. It is translated as CAGSLLADNTGELFF. The gene calls are TRBV5-4 and TRBJ2-2; 7 bases are a match to TRBD2. Germline loops: CDR1 SGHNT, CDR2 YYREEE (reference sequence). CDR3 size: 15 residues.

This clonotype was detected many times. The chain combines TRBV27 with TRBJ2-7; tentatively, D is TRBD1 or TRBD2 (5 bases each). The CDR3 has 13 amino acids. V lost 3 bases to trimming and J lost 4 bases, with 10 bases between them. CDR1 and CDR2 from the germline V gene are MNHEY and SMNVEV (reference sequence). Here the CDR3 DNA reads TGTGCCAGCAGTTTTCGAGGGGTGTACGAGCAGTACTTC. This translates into CASSFRGVYEQYF.

In DNA, the CDR3 is TGCAGTGCTAGTTCCCTAGGAGTGCGGGGGAGAGACACCGGGGAGCTGTTTTTT. Protein sequence: CSASSLGVRGRDTGELFF. The chain couples TRBV20-1 to TRBJ2-2; 7 bases align to TRBD2. Trimming cost V 3 bases and J 3 bases; bases outside gene matches: 16. The CDR3 is 18 residues long. CDR1 and CDR2 (germline): DFQATT, SNEGSKA (reference sequence).

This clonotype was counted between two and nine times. The DNA for the CDR3 is TGTGCCAGCTCCTACTCTCTTTCCGGCAATGAGCAGTTCTTC. Translating gives CASSYSLSGNEQFF. V usage is TRBV27 and J usage is TRBJ2-1, with D hard to call. Germline V gene lookup returns CDR1 MNHEY and CDR2 SMNVEV (reference sequence). CDR3 length: 14 residues. V lost 8 bases, J lost 6 bases, and 17 bases lay in between.

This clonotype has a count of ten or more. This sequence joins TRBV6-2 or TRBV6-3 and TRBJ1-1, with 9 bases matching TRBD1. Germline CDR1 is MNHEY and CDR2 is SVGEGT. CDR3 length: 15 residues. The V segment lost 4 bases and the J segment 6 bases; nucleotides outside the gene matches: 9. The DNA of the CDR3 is TGTGCCAGCAGTTCCCGACAGGGGGGAGTCCCTGAAGCTTTCTTT. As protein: CASSSRQGGVPEAFF.

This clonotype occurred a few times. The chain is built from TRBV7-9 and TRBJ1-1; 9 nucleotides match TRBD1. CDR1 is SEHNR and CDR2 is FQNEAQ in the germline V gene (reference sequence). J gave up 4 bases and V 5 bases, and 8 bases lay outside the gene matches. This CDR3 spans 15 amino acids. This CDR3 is CASSPGTGLGTEAFF. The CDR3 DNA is TGTGCCAGCAGCCCAGGGACAGGGCTGGGCACTGAAGCTTTCTTT.

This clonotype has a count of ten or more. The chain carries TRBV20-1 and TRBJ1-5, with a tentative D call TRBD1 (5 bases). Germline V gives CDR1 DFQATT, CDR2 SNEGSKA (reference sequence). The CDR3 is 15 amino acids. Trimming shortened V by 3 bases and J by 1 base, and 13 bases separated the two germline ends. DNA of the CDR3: TGCAGTGCTAGCAGCGGGGGACGGAGCAATCAGCCCCAGCATTTT. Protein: CSASSGGRSNQPQHF.